This T cell receptor (beta chain) was observed in a study of blood T cell repertoires in COVID-19. On the study more broadly: Collection of acute and convalescent COVID-19 samples took place in the United States, Italy and Spain. PBMCs, B-cell-depleted T cells, or T cells provided the cDNA or gDNA that made up the material.

Per germline, CDR1 SGDLS and CDR2 YYNGEE. V lost 3 bases to trimming and J lost 5 bases, with 11 bases between them. The CDR3 totals 13 residues. Per the original data handling: How many nucleated cells were present was estimated from reference gene primer amplification. The repertoire was sequenced with immunoSEQ multiplex PCR; TCRdb's copy has only in-frame clones and lacks some. The V and J calls and clone size were taken over from that table, and D and trimming were inferred from the DNA. The sample lists fewer than 150,000 clones, around 84% occurring once. Material: peripheral blood. The receptor was isolated from a middle-aged woman with acute or convalescent COVID-19. This chain links TRBV9 with TRBJ1-2; no clear D. Here the CDR3 DNA reads TGTGCCAGCAGCGCGGAGACGGTGTATGGCTACACCTTC. Translating gives CASSAETVYGYTF.